This T cell receptor (beta chain) was found in a study of beta chain features in type 1 diabetes. Across the whole study: Patients and healthy donors were similar in age, gender and cell yields. Regarding the study as a whole: TCRB CDR3s were moderately but significantly shorter in Type 1 diabetes patients in all four CD4+ subsets.

Comments on this clone: The antigen is unknown.

CDR3 size: 15 residues. Germline-derived CDR1 and CDR2 are MNHNY and SVGAGI (reference sequence). Trimming took 0 bases from V and 2 from J, leaving 10 bases between them. The whole isolated RNA underwent reverse transcription, so sequencing captured expressed TCRB transcripts. Reads averaged approximately 1 million for stem cell-like memory T cell samples. Assay: immunoSEQ multiplex PCR; the TCRdb copy retains only in-frame clones and omits some. The data show approximately 15,000 clones, with 65% to 85% seen just once and around 0.3% held by the top ten. The sequenced sample consisted of stem cell memory CD4+ T cells from blood. The source of this sequence is a woman under 30 with type 1 diabetes. This chain joins TRBV6-6 and TRBJ1-1; D not certain. CDR3 coding DNA: TGTGCCAGCAGTTACTCGAGCCAGACAAACACTGAAGCTTTCTTT. Its translation: CASSYSSQTNTEAFF.